This T cell receptor (beta chain) was documented in a study of cytomegalovirus exposure and HLA in healthy donors. PCR employed 60 Vbeta and 13 Jbeta primers. Measured with immunoSEQ multiplex PCR; TCRdb has only the in-frame clones, and not every one. The sample records about 190,000 clones, approximately 81% being singletons. Each donor was nominally healthy when sampled (though unrecorded immune exposures were likely). Regarding the study as a whole: Most observed TCR sequences were rare, whereas some public TCRs were detected in many donors. It was shown in a later analysis that HLA-associated TCR beta chains were more clonally expanded than other, equally common chains. A later analysis linked a missense DCLRE1C variant to TCR beta V- and J-gene trimming.

Notes on this clone: What it binds is not known.

Per germline, CDR1 MNHEY and CDR2 SMNVEV (reference sequence). Trimming removed 4 bases from V and 0 bases from J; junction bases left unmatched: 9. This CDR3 region has 17 residues. The chain combines TRBV27 with TRBJ2-4, with 7 bases that match TRBD1. This TCR was recovered from a boy aged 2 to 10 in good health and CMV-seronegative. The sample comprised PBMCs. The CDR3 protein is CASSSALRGLAKNIQYF. CDR3 in DNA: TGTGCCAGCAGTTCAGCTTTGAGGGGGCTAGCCAAAAACATTCAGTACTTC.